This record concerns one T cell receptor (beta chain) sequence. Its antigen remains unidentified. The sample belongs to a study of T cell responses to AZD1222 COVID-19 vaccine. Findings of the study overall: White British people made up most donors, females outnumbered males, and clonal diversity was possibly underestimated. Repertoires were obtained solely post-peak T cell response.

The V gene lost 1 base and the J gene lost 7 bases, with 10 bases spanning the gap. There are 13 residues in the CDR3. Per germline, CDR1 SGHVS and CDR2 FQNEAQ. The table came from immunoSEQ multiplex PCR; TCRdb's copy has only in-frame clones and leaves some out. This repertoire shows some 180,000 clones, approximately 91% found once; its top ten account for about 2.1%. J is TRBJ2-5 and V is TRBV7-8, with no clear D. The input for sequencing was peripheral blood, taken 28 days after the second AZD1222 dose. This sequence originates from an adult who received the AZD1222 COVID-19 vaccine. The CDR3, as DNA: TGTGCCAGCAGCTTAGGTGGTTATCCGACCCAGTACTTC. It yields the protein CASSLGGYPTQYF.